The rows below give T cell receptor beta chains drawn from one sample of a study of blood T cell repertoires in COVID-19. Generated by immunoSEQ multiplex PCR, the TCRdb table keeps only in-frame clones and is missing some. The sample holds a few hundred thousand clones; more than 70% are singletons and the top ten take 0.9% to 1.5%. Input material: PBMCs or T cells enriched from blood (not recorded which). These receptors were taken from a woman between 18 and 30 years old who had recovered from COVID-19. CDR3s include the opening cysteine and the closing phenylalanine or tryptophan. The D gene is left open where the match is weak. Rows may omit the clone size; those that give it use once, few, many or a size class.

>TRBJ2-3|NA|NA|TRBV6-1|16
TGTGCCAGCAGTGCAACGGGAGCCCTGAGTAAAGATACGCAGTATTTT
CASSATGALSKDTQYF
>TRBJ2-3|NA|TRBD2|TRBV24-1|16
TGTGCCACCAGTGATAAGGGACTAAGGTTAGCAGATACGCAGTATTTT
CATSDKGLRLADTQYF
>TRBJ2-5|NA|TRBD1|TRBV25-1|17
TGTGCCAGCAGTCCATATCCGGGACAGGGGGTCCAAGAGACCCAGTACTTC
CASSPYPGQGVQETQYF
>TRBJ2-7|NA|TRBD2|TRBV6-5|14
TGTGCCAGCACAAGACTAGCGGGGGCCTACGAGCAGTACTTC
CASTRLAGAYEQYF
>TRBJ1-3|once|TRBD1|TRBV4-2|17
TGTGCCAGCAGCCAAGTCCCGGACAGGGAGGCAGGAAACACCATATATTTT
CASSQVPDREAGNTIYF
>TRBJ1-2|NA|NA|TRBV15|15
TGTGCCACCAGCAGAACTCCAGGGGCCAAAGGTGGCTACACCTTC
CATSRTPGAKGGYTF
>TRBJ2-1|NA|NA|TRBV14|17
TGTGCCAGCAGCCAAGATCGGGGTGGAAGCTCCTACAATGAGCAGTTCTTC
CASSQDRGGSSYNEQFF
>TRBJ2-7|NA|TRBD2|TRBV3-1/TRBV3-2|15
TGTGCCAGCAGCGAACTAGCGGGGGGCCCGTACGAGCAGTACTTC
CASSELAGGPYEQYF
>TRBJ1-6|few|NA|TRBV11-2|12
TGTGCCAGCAGCTTGGGCAATTCACCCCTCCACTTT
CASSLGNSPLHF
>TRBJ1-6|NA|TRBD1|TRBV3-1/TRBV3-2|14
TGTGCCAGCAGCCAAGTAGGGGGCCAGTCACCCCTCCACTTT
CASSQVGGQSPLHF
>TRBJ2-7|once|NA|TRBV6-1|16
TGTGCCAGCAGTGAGGTCCTAGAGCGGCCCACCTACGAGCAGTACTTC
CASSEVLERPTYEQYF
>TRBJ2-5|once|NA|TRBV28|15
TGTGCCAGCAGTTTATTCAGACAGGCTGGAGAGACCCAGTACTTC
CASSLFRQAGETQYF
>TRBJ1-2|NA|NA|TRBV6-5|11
TGTGCCAGCAGTTCCCCAGGTCCCTATACCTTC
CASSSPGPYTF
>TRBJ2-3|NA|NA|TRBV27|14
TGTGCCAGCAGTACCCGACAGGAGGTAGATACGCAGTATTTT
CASSTRQEVDTQYF
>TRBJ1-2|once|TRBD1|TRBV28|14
TGTGCCAGCAGTTTCCGGCAGGGGGCACTTGGCTACACCTTC
CASSFRQGALGYTF
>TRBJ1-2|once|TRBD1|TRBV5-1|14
TGCGCCAGCAGCCCCGAAGCAGGGGGCTATGGCTACACCTTC
CASSPEAGGYGYTF
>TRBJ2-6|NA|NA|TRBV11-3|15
TGTGCCAGCAGCCCCGGACTTTATGGGGCCAACGTCCTGACTTTC
CASSPGLYGANVLTF
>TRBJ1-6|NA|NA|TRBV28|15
TGTGCCAGCAGTCCACAAATGACAGCCAATTCACCCCTCCACTTT
CASSPQMTANSPLHF
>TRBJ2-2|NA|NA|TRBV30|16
TGTGCCTCAAGCCGGGACTGGAGGGCGAACACCGGGGAGCTGTTTTTT
CASSRDWRANTGELFF
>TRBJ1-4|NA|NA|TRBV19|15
TGTGCCAGTAGGCGGTCGGGGGGGGAAAATGAAAAACTGTTTTTT
CASRRSGGENEKLFF
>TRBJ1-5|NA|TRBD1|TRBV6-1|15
TGTGCCAGCAGTGAATCGGGGACAGGCTTTCAGCCCCAGCATTTT
CASSESGTGFQPQHF
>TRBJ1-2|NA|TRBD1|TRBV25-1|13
TGTGCCAGCAGTGGACAGGGGTTCTATGGCTACACCTTC
CASSGQGFYGYTF
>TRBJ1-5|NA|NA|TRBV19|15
TGTGCCAGTATTTCGACAGAAGCTCCCCATCAGCCCCAGCATTTT
CASISTEAPHQPQHF
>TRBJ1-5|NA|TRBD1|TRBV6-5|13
TGTGCCAGCAGAGGACAGGGGGGCCAGCCCCAGCATTTT
CASRGQGGQPQHF
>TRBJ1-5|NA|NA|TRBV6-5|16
TGTGCCAGCAGTTCGACAGATTTCGCCTACAATCAGCCCCAGCATTTT
CASSSTDFAYNQPQHF
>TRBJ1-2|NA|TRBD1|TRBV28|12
TGTGCCAGCAGCTCGACAGGGGACGGCTACACCTTC
CASSSTGDGYTF
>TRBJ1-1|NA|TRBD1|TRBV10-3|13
TGTGCCATCAGGACAGGGATGAACACTGAAGCTTTCTTT
CAIRTGMNTEAFF
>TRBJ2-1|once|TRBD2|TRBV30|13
TGTGCCTGCAGCGGGGGGGCACTCAATGAGCAGTTCTTC
CACSGGALNEQFF